The source of this TCR beta chain is a study of cytomegalovirus exposure and HLA in healthy donors (TCRdb year 2017). For the wider study: An earlier analysis of approximately 550 of the donors reported more than 250 Gb of sequence data and some 120 million unique TCR beta sequences from 150 million to 200 million T cells. In an earlier analysis of roughly 580 of the donors, high-throughput TCR beta sequencing was used to judge whether each TCR beta V gene segment behaved as functional or pseudogenic. HLA typing covered class I and class II loci at four-digit resolution. The study combined high-throughput TCR immunosequencing, statistical association of individual TCRs with disease status, and machine learning to predict cytomegalovirus infection status. Five DR-DQ haplotypes were handled as single units for association and clustering, since linkage in the cohort was strong. Among the approximately 430 genotyped donors, 81% belonged to the genetic ancestry cluster associated with self-reported Caucasian donors. Among roughly 400 genotyped donors of the cohort, an average of around 240,000 unique TCR beta nucleotide sequences were sequenced per donor, around 20% of them non-productive. Rather than using new phenotypic data, the later analysis identified candidate immune exposures from TCR beta sequences and from how often those sequences occurred across donors. In addition to the first cohort of 666 subjects, a separate validation cohort of 120 different subjects was used. Donor age, sex, ethnicity and CMV serostatus were compiled together with the repertoire data. All discovery cohort repertoires had been generated on a single sequencing platform. An early release covering roughly 580 HLA-typed donors comprised 300 to 350 gigabases of sequencing data and 65 million to 100 million unique TCR sequences. In a later genetic analysis, genome-wide SNP genotypes for about 65% of the roughly 670 donors were used, and that subset was treated as a discovery cohort. The study aimed to test whether signatures of past pathogen exposure could be identified by cataloging public T cell receptors. The number of donors typed differed by locus, with about 629-630 for A, B, C, DRB1 and DQB1, approximately 500 for DQA1, over 600 for DPA1, and roughly 450 for DPB1. Using immunosequencing, the study profiled T cell repertoires from 666 subjects and related those repertoires to cytomegalovirus serostatus. A later analysis re-examined previously published TCR beta repertoires from around 670 donors and added high-resolution HLA genotyping to investigate patterns of TCR occurrence. Beyond this particular receptor, the publication reports: An earlier analysis of some 590 of the donors showed that most TCR beta V segments appeared in productive rearrangements either about 90% or about 30% of the time, which broadly matched IMGT annotations. The presence/absence analyses assumed that sequencing depth was roughly uniform across donors, and that assumption may not be true. In a later analysis, most CMV-associated TCR beta chains were found to appear HLA-restricted, with HLA associations seemingly driven largely by CMV exposure. According to a later analysis, parvovirus B19, influenza, CMV and Epstein-Barr virus appeared linked to several top co-occurrence clusters. The authors suggested that the approach could potentially be extended to other disease states and immunological phenotypes. Linkage disequilibrium might explain the correlated functional status among segregating V segments, but an unknown experimental factor could not be excluded. According to a later genetic analysis, donors in an Asian-associated ancestry cluster had fewer N-insertions in productive TCRs than the approximately 700-donor mean. V-gene and J-gene trimming of TCR beta chains was associated with a missense DCLRE1C variant in a later genetic analysis, and the association was replicated in an independent cohort. Cytomegalovirus status was reported to be diagnosed by the classifier with high specificity and sensitivity in both the original and validation cohorts. A further reported finding was that TCR beta sequences accurately predicted the HLA-A and HLA-B alleles for most subjects in the first cohort. In this cohort, only TCR beta chains were sequenced, and detectable features were limited by the absence of alpha or paired-chain data. Because some donors lacked HLA typing at each locus, the association tests relied only on the typed subset. In vitro tests confirmed that a few of the cytomegalovirus-associated TCR beta chains recognize cytomegalovirus antigens. A later analysis associated 15,000 or so TCR beta sequences with specific HLA alleles at a false discovery rate of 0.05. In a later analysis, HLA-associated TCR beta chains were found to be more clonally expanded and to have lower generation probabilities than equally common non-associated chains. Assigning TCR associations to individual alleles was difficult when HLA alleles, especially DR and DQ, strongly co-occurred. The 87-base-pair reads could not distinguish some IMGT-functional V segments, including TRBV6-2 and TRBV6-3, so those segments were excluded. A cluster of highly shared sequence variants was judged likely to represent a technical artifact of the sequencing pipeline. Most TCR sequences were seen in very few donors, while some public TCRs were found in many individuals. For the cohort, immune exposure information was limited to CMV serostatus. In a later analysis, the rate of TCR association differed among HLA loci, with DRB1 alleles having the most associated TCRs and HLA-C alleles having the fewest. The earlier analysis of 587 of the donors excluded roughly 17 rarely observed V segments, including chromosome 9 orphons, because counts were too low. A total of around 150 TCR beta chains were listed by the study as associated with cytomegalovirus.

As regards this clone: Its antigen remains unidentified. No base quality values were provided; no much bigger clone lies one nucleotide off.

In total, more than 500 healthy bone marrow donors made up the cohort. At the time of sampling, all cohort members were nominally healthy, though unrecorded immune exposures were likely present. The donor was CMV seronegative and belonged to the group of around 350 seronegative cohort members. A peripheral blood sample was provided by each donor, and peripheral blood mononuclear cells were used for TCR beta sequencing. The Qiagen DNeasy Blood Extraction Kit was used to extract genomic DNA from the blood cell samples. The method was the immunoSEQ multiplex PCR assay. For the multiplex PCR, a mixture combining 60 forward primers for TCR Vbeta segments and 13 reverse primers for TCR Jbeta segments was used. The CDR3 region of rearranged TCR beta genes was amplified from genomic DNA with a multiplex PCR assay. The amplified TCR beta libraries were sequenced on the Illumina HiSeq System as 87-base-pair reads. As for how the authors treated the data: A later analysis tallied 75 million to 95 million unique TCR beta chains across the 650 to 750 repertoires, and approximately 12 million of those chains were shared by two or more donors. To remove PCR and sequencing errors, raw reads were error-corrected and collapsed into unique sequences using a nearest-neighbor algorithm that merged closely related sequences. To assign V, D and J gene segments, CDR3 sequences were aligned to IMGT reference sequences. For a sequence to be retained, a match of at least six nucleotides was required to both a V gene segment and a J gene segment. Rearrangements were classified as productive when the CDR3 lacked stop codons and remained in frame with V and J, and all other rearrangements were classified as non-productive. Following IMGT convention, CDR3 was defined as the stretch from the second conserved V-encoded cysteine up to the conserved J-encoded phenylalanine. The earlier analysis of about 640 of the donors excluded any sequence lacking an unambiguous match to a single V gene segment. An earlier analysis of about 590 of the donors classified V segments as functional when productive rearrangements were above 56.7% and as segregating when the standard deviation between donors was above 5%. A statistical classification framework was developed to diagnose cytomegalovirus status using the catalog of TCR beta chain sequences. V and J gene assignment, in a later analysis, came from comparing TCR nucleotide sequences with IMGT/GENE-DB human TR gene sequences. Using the TCRdist pipeline, a later analysis assigned CDR3 sequences along with most-parsimonious VDJ recombination scenarios. In a later analysis, each TCR beta chain was defined by its CDR3 amino acid sequence together with its V-gene family, and reads without a unique V-gene family were excluded. As a way to deal with suspected cross-contamination and a sequencing artifact, a later analysis dropped 450 to 600 nucleotide sequences that were highly shared and had low generation probability. In a later analysis, a clonal expansion index was calculated for each public chain from normalized within-repertoire ranks of inferred template counts. A later analysis computed generation probabilities with a VDJ recombination model fitted to out-of-frame rearrangements, and checked the results against IGoR. In a later analysis, hypergeometric tests were used to score TCR-TCR, TCR-HLA and TCR-CMV co-occurrence, with a repertoire-size bias correction applied to TCR pairs. To estimate false discovery rates, a later analysis permuted the HLA or CMV assignments 20 times. In a later analysis, co-occurring TCRs were grouped using DBSCAN, and TCRdist sequence similarity was added for clustering within HLA-allele-positive subsets. For co-occurrence clustering, repertoires with fewer than 30,000 or more than 120,000 public chains were excluded, along with four to six repertoires with anomalous nucleotide sharing. TCRdb took over this immuneACCESS table, retaining in-frame rearrangements with V and J assigned. Such tables are incomplete; in checked studies, under half of the missing clones stem from an unresolved V gene, and the remainder is unexplained. That table supplies the V and J calls and clone size; D and trimming were determined from the DNA. For this sample there are approximately 130,000 clones; roughly 79% appear just once. The ten largest clonotypes hold roughly 3.1% of the sample.

V is shortened by 5 bases, J by 3 bases, and the region joining them spans 8 bases. The CDR3 covers 12 residues, taking in both the cysteine and the phenylalanine. This entry keeps only the CDR3 DNA: 36 bases, framed from base 1. CDR1 and CDR2 are drawn from the germline V gene: WSHSY, SAAADI. The chain employs TRBV10-2 and TRBJ2-7, with the D gene not clear enough to name. The sample taken for sequencing was PBMCs. This clonotype originated in a man younger than 40 in good health and CMV-seronegative. Here the CDR3 is given as CASSMSSYEQYF. The DNA is TGCGCCAGCAGTATGTCGAGCTACGAGCAGTACTTC.